This T cell receptor beta chain was captured in a study of blood T cell repertoires in COVID-19. In the study overall: Acute and convalescent COVID-19 specimens originated in the United States, Italy and Spain.

This CDR3 comprises 14 residues. The V gene's germline CDR1 is SGHRS and CDR2 YFSETQ. V shed 6 bases and J shed 9 bases, with 18 bases lying between them. Original methodology: Amplifying reference gene primers gave estimates of nucleated cell counts. The repertoire was sequenced with immunoSEQ multiplex PCR; TCRdb's copy has only in-frame clones and lacks some. V, J and clone size are taken as reported in that table, and D and trimming were inferred from the DNA itself. The sample lists 350,000 to 450,000 clones, 80% to 90% seen once, with about 1.2% in the top ten. The clonotype comes from a man aged 35 to 55 with acute or convalescent COVID-19. The chain joins TRBV5-1 to TRBJ2-2; TRBD2 is a possible D gene (6 bases). Sequenced: peripheral blood. The DNA for the CDR3 is TGCGCCAGCAAGATGGCGGGACTCGGCCGGGAGCTGTTTTTT. Amino acids: CASKMAGLGRELFF.